This TCR delta chain appears in the sequencing data of a study of gamma-delta T cells after stem cell transplantation (dated by TCRdb to the mid-2010s). The library was produced with RT-PCR. The sequencer listed for this sample is Illumina MiSeq. Public reads were reanalyzed in TCRdb with CATT, and rows carrying the same DNA were merged afterwards. Present in this sample are over 2,000 delta-chain clones, about 4.6% of which were seen just once. 30% to 40% of the sample is taken by the ten largest. The table lists this clone with a few counts. The antigen this receptor binds is unknown. A much larger clone differs from this one at a single base, so this may be a read error. The sample comprised gamma-delta T cells. The origin of this receptor is a human donor. It is not recorded whose cells these are; they may come from a transplant donor.

The DNA sequence is TGTGCCTGTGACACCCTTTCCCCCCTTCCCACTACTGGGGAGAGCACCGATAAACTCATCTTT. Translated, it reads CACDTLSPLPTTGESTDKLIF. The sequence is built from TRDV2 and TRDJ1, and possibly TRDD3, on 7 matching bases. The cysteine opens and the phenylalanine closes a CDR3 of 21 amino acids. Only the CDR3 region is kept as DNA, spanning 63 bases read in frame from base 1. V loses 0 bases of germline sequence and J loses 1 base, and the interval between the two ends is 29 bases. From a lookup of the germline V gene, CDR1 and CDR2 are GEAIGNYY and EKD.